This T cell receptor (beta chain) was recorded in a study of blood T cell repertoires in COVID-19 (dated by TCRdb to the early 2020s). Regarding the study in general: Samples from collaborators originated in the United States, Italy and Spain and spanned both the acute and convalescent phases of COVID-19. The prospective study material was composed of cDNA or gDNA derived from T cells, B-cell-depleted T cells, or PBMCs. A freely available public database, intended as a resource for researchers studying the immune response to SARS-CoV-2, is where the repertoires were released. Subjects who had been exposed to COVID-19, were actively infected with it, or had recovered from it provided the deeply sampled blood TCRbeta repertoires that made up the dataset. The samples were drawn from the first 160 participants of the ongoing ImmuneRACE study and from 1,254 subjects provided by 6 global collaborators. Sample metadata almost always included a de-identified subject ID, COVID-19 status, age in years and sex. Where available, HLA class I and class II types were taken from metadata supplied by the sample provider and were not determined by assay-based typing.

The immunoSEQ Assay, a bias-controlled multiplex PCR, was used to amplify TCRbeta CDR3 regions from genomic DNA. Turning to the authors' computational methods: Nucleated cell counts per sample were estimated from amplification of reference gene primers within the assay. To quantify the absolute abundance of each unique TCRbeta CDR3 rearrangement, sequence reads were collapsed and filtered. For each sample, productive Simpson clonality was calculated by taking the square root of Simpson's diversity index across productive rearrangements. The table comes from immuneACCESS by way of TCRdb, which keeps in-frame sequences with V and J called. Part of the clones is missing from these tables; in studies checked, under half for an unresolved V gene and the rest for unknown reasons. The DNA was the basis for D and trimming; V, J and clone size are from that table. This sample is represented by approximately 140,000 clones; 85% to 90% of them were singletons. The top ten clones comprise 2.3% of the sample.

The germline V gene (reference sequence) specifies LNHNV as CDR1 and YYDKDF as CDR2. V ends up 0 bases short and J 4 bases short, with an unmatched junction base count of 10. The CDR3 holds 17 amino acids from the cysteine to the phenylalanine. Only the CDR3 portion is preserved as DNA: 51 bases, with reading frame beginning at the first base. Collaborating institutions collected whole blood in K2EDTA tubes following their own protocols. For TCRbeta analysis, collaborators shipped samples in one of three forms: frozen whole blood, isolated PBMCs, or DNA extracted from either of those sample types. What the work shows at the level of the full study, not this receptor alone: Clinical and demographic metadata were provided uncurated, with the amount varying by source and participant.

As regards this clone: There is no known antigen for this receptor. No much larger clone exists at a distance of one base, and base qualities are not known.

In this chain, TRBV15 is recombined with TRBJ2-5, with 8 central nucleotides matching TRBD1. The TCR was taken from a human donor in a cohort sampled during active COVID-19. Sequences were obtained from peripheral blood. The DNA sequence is TGTGCCACCAGCAGAGATCCCCCAGGGGGCGTAAGAGAGACCCAGTACTTC. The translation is CATSRDPPGGVRETQYF.